Listed below are T cell receptor beta chains from one sample, sequenced in a study of a mutant IDH1 vaccine in newly diagnosed glioma. TCRdb's copy holds only in-frame clones and misses some; the assay was immunoSEQ multiplex PCR. Of about 36,000 clones listed, about four fifths are singletons. Their antigen targets remain unknown. The specimen comprised peripheral blood mononuclear cells (PBMCs), sampled from a glioma patient whose treatment included an IDH1 peptide vaccine. Every receptor here comes from a woman aged 25 to 39 with glioma. Some clones in this sample may be carry-over from other donors' samples. CDR3s include the opening cysteine and the closing phenylalanine or tryptophan. D genes are given only for firm matches. Not every row has a clone size; where given, it reads once, few, many or a size class.

size: -; D: -; V: TRBV11-3; J: TRBJ2-7; CDR3: CASSQGSEQYF; DNA: TGTGCCAGCAGTCAGGGGAGCGAGCAGTACTTC
size: -; D: -; V: TRBV5-1; J: TRBJ1-1; CDR3: CASSPGGPPEAFF; DNA: TGCGCCAGCAGCCCGGGAGGCCCCCCTGAAGCTTTCTTT
size: -; D: -; V: TRBV25-1; J: TRBJ2-2; CDR3: CASSTLGGELFF; DNA: TGTGCCAGCAGCACCCTGGGCGGGGAGCTGTTTTTT
size: -; D: -; V: TRBV5-6; J: TRBJ2-5; CDR3: CASSPGPQETQYF; DNA: TGTGCCAGCAGCCCGGGACCGCAAGAGACCCAGTACTTC
size: -; D: -; V: TRBV6-5; J: TRBJ2-7; CDR3: CASSPRDFYEQYF; DNA: TGTGCCAGCAGCCCCCGGGACTTCTACGAGCAGTACTTC
size: -; D: -; V: TRBV5-4; J: TRBJ1-4; CDR3: CASSLNVQGLGEKLFF; DNA: TGTGCCAGCAGCTTGAACGTCCAGGGGCTGGGGGAAAAACTGTTTTTT
size: -; D: -; V: TRBV14; J: TRBJ1-1; CDR3: CASSQVGGGNTEAFF; DNA: TGTGCCAGCAGCCAAGTTGGGGGGGGGAACACTGAAGCTTTCTTT
size: few; D: -; V: TRBV5-1; J: TRBJ2-1; CDR3: CASSLDREGDSYNEQFF; DNA: TGCGCCAGCAGCTTGGACAGGGAGGGGGACTCCTACAATGAGCAGTTCTTC
size: -; D: -; V: TRBV7-2; J: TRBJ1-2; CDR3: CASSLERRAGHNYGYTF; DNA: TGTGCCAGCAGCTTAGAACGGAGGGCAGGTCATAACTATGGCTACACCTTC
size: -; D: TRBD2; V: TRBV4-1; J: TRBJ2-1; CDR3: CASSPRTSGYNEQFF; DNA: TGCGCCAGCAGCCCAAGGACTAGCGGCTACAATGAGCAGTTCTTC
size: once; D: TRBD2; V: TRBV7-9; J: TRBJ2-1; CDR3: CASSSGLAGGVHEQFF; DNA: TGTGCCAGCAGCTCCGGACTAGCGGGAGGTGTACATGAGCAGTTCTTC
size: -; D: TRBD2; V: TRBV30; J: TRBJ2-2; CDR3: CAWSVGGRALAGELFF; DNA: TGTGCCTGGAGTGTAGGCGGGAGGGCTCTAGCCGGGGAGCTGTTTTTT
size: -; D: -; V: TRBV18; J: TRBJ1-3; CDR3: CASSTALGLGNGNTIYF; DNA: TGTGCCAGCTCAACCGCTTTGGGACTTGGTAATGGAAACACCATATATTTT
size: -; D: TRBD1; V: TRBV2; J: TRBJ2-2; CDR3: CASSADRGGTGELFF; DNA: TGTGCCAGCAGCGCTGACAGGGGGGGCACCGGGGAGCTGTTTTTT